This T cell receptor (beta chain) was obtained from a study of T cells in localized non-small cell lung cancer. Findings of the study overall: Analysis by sequencing included only one tumor region, so heterogeneity remains possible. Uninvolved adjacent lung showed higher T cell clonality than tumor. Adjacent lung was found to contain a median approximately 62 of the top 100 tumor clones.

The trim removed 6 bases at V and 2 bases at J, leaving 4 bases unmatched. Per the germline V gene, CDR1 is SGDLS and CDR2 is YYNGEE. The CDR3 contains 13 residues. In its sample, this clone was seen once. No antigen is known for it. Method: immunoSEQ multiplex PCR; TCRdb's copy keeps in-frame clones and lacks some. The sample records some 72,000 clones, approximately 85% being singletons. The source was peripheral blood, collected before any cancer treatment. The clonotype comes from a man aged 40 to 69 with stage I lung adenocarcinoma. V gene TRBV9 combines with J gene TRBJ2-5; 7 nucleotides agree with TRBD1. The CDR3 loop reads CASNRDRQETQYF. CDR3 coding DNA: TGTGCCAGCAACCGGGACAGACAAGAGACCCAGTACTTC.